Each of the 21 T cell receptor beta chains below was sequenced from the same sample in a study of patients and donors after allogeneic stem cell transplantation. TCRdb re-analysed the RT-PCR reads in MiXCR, keeping a single row per CDR3 protein. The sample records about 960,000 distinct CDR3 sequences, 15% to 20% being singletons. The sequencing input was blood, either unsorted or a sorted T cell fraction (not recorded which). These TCRs come from a human donor who was either an allogeneic HSCT recipient or a stem cell or donor lymphocyte infusion donor (not recorded which). It is not recorded whose cells these are; they may come from a transplant donor.

There are a few counts of this clonotype. The chain uses TRBV3-1 and TRBJ2-3; D perhaps matches TRBD2 (6 bases). V lost 4 bases, J lost 8 bases, and 13 bases lay in between. The CDR3 length is 13 residues. The germline V gene encodes CDR1 LGHDT and CDR2 YNNKEL (reference sequence). The CDR3 nucleotides are TGTGCCAGCAGCCCCCCGGGGGTGACTACGCAGTATTTT. Its translation: CASSPPGVTTQYF.

The chain joins TRBV18 to TRBJ2-3; D is perhaps TRBD2 (7 bases). The CDR3 loop spans 14 amino acids. Germline values: CDR1 KGHSH, CDR2 LQKENI. V gave up 9 bases and J gave up 5 bases, with 18 bases separating them. The CDR3 coding sequence is TGTGCCAGTTCCGACCGGGGGGCTGGAGATACGCAGTATTTT. Amino acid sequence: CASSDRGAGDTQYF.

This clonotype came up once. The chain is built from TRBV24-1 and TRBJ1-5, with D possibly matching TRBD1 (5 bases). Deletions cut 3 bases from V and 5 bases from J, with 13 bases between. This CDR3 region has 15 residues. CDR1 is KGHDR and CDR2 is SFDVKD in the germline V gene. CDR3 in DNA: TGTGCCACCAGTGATACTGACAGTATTCATCAGCCCCAGCATTTT. Translated, it gives CATSDTDSIHQPQHF.

This sequence joins TRBV15 and TRBJ2-4, with 16 bases fitting TRBD2. V was pared by 0 bases and J by 4 bases, with 9 bases of the junction left unmatched. Per the germline V gene, CDR1 is LNHNV and CDR2 is YYDKDF (reference sequence). This CDR3 region has 20 residues. The CDR3 protein is CATSRDLGTSGRAGKNIQYF. CDR3 in DNA: TGTGCCACCAGCAGAGATCTCGGGACTAGCGGGAGGGCCGGTAAAAACATTCAGTACTTC. Full variable domain (missing parts from reference TRBV15 and TRBJ2-4): DAMVIQNPRYQVTQFGKPVTLSCSQTLNHNVMYWYQQKSSQAPKLLFHYYDKDFNNEADTPDNFQSRRPNTSFCFLDIRSPGLGDTAMYLCATSRDLGTSGRAGKNIQYFGAGTRLSVL.

V and J are TRBV30 and TRBJ2-1; D gene uncertain. Trimming removed 2 bases from V and 7 bases from J, with 6 bases in between. The length of the CDR3 is 11 residues. Germline-derived CDR1 and CDR2 are GTSNPN and SVGIG (reference sequence). The CDR3 nucleotides read TGTGCCTGGAGTCCAGCGAATGAGCAGTTCTTC. As protein: CAWSPANEQFF.

For the CDR3, the DNA is TGTGCCAGCAGCTTAGGGACCAAAGATACGCAGTATTTT. Protein product: CASSLGTKDTQYF. The rearrangement joins TRBV7-6 to TRBJ2-3, with D unclear. The CDR3 is 13 amino acids. V lost 1 base, J lost 5 bases, and 7 bases lay in between. Germline V CDR1 and CDR2: SGHVS, FNYEAQ.

The sample holds a few counts of this clonotype. J is TRBJ2-2 and V is TRBV7-8, with 8 bases matching TRBD2. J gave up 3 bases and V 5 bases, and 17 bases lay outside the gene matches. CDR1 and CDR2 (germline): SGHVS, FQNEAQ. This CDR3 is 19 amino acids long. For the CDR3, the DNA is TGTGCCAGCAGCCGGAGGGGGGGGACTGTAGCGGGGCACACCGGGGAGCTGTTTTTT. This encodes CASSRRGGTVAGHTGELFF.

This clonotype showed up many times. V usage is TRBV12-3 or TRBV12-4 and J usage is TRBJ2-2, with D unclear. Trimming stripped 5 bases from V and 3 bases from J, with 7 bases between. This CDR3 has 13 residues. Written as DNA, the CDR3 is TGTGCCAGCAGTAAACACGACACCGGGGAGCTGTTTTTT. Protein sequence: CASSKHDTGELFF.

This clonotype was detected a few times. The chain has TRBV6-5 and TRBJ2-7; D possibly corresponds to TRBD1 (6 bases). The V end was cut by 3 bases, the J end by 4 bases, with 13 bases between. CDR1 and CDR2 from the germline V gene are MNHEY and SVGAGI. The CDR3 extends over 14 amino acids. CDR3 in amino acids: CASSYHREKYEQYF. The DNA for the CDR3 is TGTGCCAGCAGTTATCACAGGGAAAAATACGAGCAGTACTTC.

The V and J genes are TRBV20-1 and TRBJ2-1; TRBD2 aligns across 8 bases. This CDR3 comprises 14 residues. Per the germline V gene, CDR1 is DFQATT and CDR2 is SNEGSKA (reference sequence). V trimming: 1 base; J trimming: 4 bases; junction bases outside the gene matches: 3. CDR3 coding DNA: TGCAGTGCTAGAGTGATAGCGGGATACAATGAGCAGTTCTTC. This encodes CSARVIAGYNEQFF.

This sequence joins TRBV4-1 and TRBJ2-1; 8 bases are shared with TRBD2. This CDR3 region has 16 residues. J was trimmed by 10 bases and V by 4 bases; bases with no gene match: 15. The germline gives CDR1 MGHRA, CDR2 YSYEKL. CDR3 protein: CASSPGGEAYVWEQFF. The CDR3 DNA reads as TGCGCCAGCAGCCCGGGGGGGGAGGCCTACGTGTGGGAGCAGTTCTTC.

The chain joins TRBV6-1 to TRBJ1-2, with TRBD1 matching 7 bases. The CDR3 runs 15 residues. The V and J ends lost 5 bases and 2 bases, in that order; junction bases with no gene match: 8. CDR1 and CDR2 from the germline V gene are MNHNS and SASEGT. The CDR3 DNA reads TGTGCCAGCAGTACCTTCCAGACAGGGAACTATGGCTACACCTTC. Protein product: CASSTFQTGNYGYTF.

This clonotype was seen a few times. The chain recombines TRBV29-1 with TRBJ1-1; D might be TRBD1 (6 bases). CDR1 SQVTM and CDR2 ANQGSEA come from the germline V gene. V was cut by 7 bases and J by 3 bases, with 15 bases left in between. CDR3 length: 13 amino acids. DNA for the CDR3: TGCAGCGGCACAGGGAAGGGGTACACTGAAGCTTTCTTT. Protein: CSGTGKGYTEAFF.

The V call is TRBV24-1, the J call TRBJ2-1; 12 nucleotides match TRBD1. The CDR3 consists of 17 residues. Per the germline V gene, CDR1 is KGHDR and CDR2 is SFDVKD. The V segment lost 3 bases and the J segment 7 bases; nucleotides outside the gene matches: 9. The CDR3 coding sequence is TGTGCCACCAGTGATCCCCGGGGACAGGGGGCTTGGAATGAGCAGTTCTTC. It translates to CATSDPRGQGAWNEQFF.

The J gene is TRBJ1-5, the V gene TRBV4-1; D gene ambiguous. V lost 1 base, J lost 5 bases, and 9 bases lay in between. CDR1 is MGHRA and CDR2 is YSYEKL in the germline V gene. The CDR3 has 14 residues. CDR3 amino acids: CASSQGTYYQPQHF. The CDR3, as DNA: TGCGCCAGCAGCCAAGGGACTTACTATCAGCCCCAGCATTTT.

This clonotype was recorded a few times. This chain uses TRBV12-3 or TRBV12-4 with TRBJ2-3; perhaps TRBD2 as D (6 bases). The CDR3 consists of 16 residues. V was shortened by 5 bases and J by 0 bases, with 15 bases between the two germline ends. The CDR3 loop is CASSVTSRPSTDTQYF. The CDR3 DNA sequence: TGTGCCAGCAGTGTAACTAGCAGGCCTAGCACAGATACGCAGTATTTT.

This clonotype was observed a handful of times. J is TRBJ2-5 and V is TRBV15; the match to TRBD1 covers 9 bases. CDR1 and CDR2 from the germline V gene are LNHNV and YYDKDF (reference sequence). V gave up 5 bases and J gave up 3 bases; unmatched junction bases: 4. This CDR3 region has 14 residues. The CDR3 coding sequence is TGTGCCACCAGCTGGAGGACAGGGGAAGAGACCCAGTACTTC. It is translated as CATSWRTGEETQYF.

J is TRBJ1-1 and V is TRBV9, with D perhaps TRBD1 (5 bases). Germline V gene lookup returns CDR1 SGDLS and CDR2 YYNGEE. The CDR3 contains 13 residues. Trimming cost V 3 bases and J 1 base, with 7 bases left between them. CDR3 protein: CASSAGRNTEAFF. For the CDR3, the DNA is TGTGCCAGCAGCGCAGGGAGGAACACTGAAGCTTTCTTT.

This clonotype turned up a few times. The CDR3 sequence is CASSLVLDNEQFF. CDR3 bases: TGTGCCAGCAGCTTAGTACTGGACAATGAGCAGTTCTTC. This rearrangement joins TRBV7-9 to TRBJ2-1; D is unclear. Germline V gene sequence: CDR1 SEHNR, CDR2 FQNEAQ (reference sequence). The V and J ends lost 1 base and 5 bases respectively, with 6 bases between them. The length of the CDR3 is 13 residues.

This chain uses TRBV18 with TRBJ2-1, with no clear D. CDR3 length: 12 amino acids. In germline, CDR1 is KGHSH, CDR2 LQKENI. Trimming shortened V by 3 bases and J by 9 bases, and 9 bases separated the two germline ends. The CDR3 region is CASSPTYTEQFF. Here the CDR3 DNA reads TGTGCCAGCTCACCGACATATACTGAGCAGTTCTTC.

This chain uses TRBV6-2 or TRBV6-3 with TRBJ1-5; 9 nucleotides agree with TRBD1. Germline CDR1 and CDR2: MNHEY and SVGEGT. This CDR3 region has 19 residues. The V segment lost 6 bases and the J segment 1 base; nucleotides outside the gene matches: 16. The CDR3 DNA reads TGTGCCAGCAGCCCCAGTTCCGGGACAGGGAGACTGAGCAATCAGCCCCAGCATTTT. This codes for CASSPSSGTGRLSNQPQHF.